The next 9 T cell receptor beta chains were all read from a single sample in a study of blood T cell repertoires in COVID-19. Some clones are missing from TCRdb's copy, which holds only in-frame ones; the method was immunoSEQ multiplex PCR. The table lists roughly 330,000 clones, around 87% of them singletons. The source material was PBMCs or T cells enriched from blood (not recorded which). The receptors originated from a woman in her 30s who had recovered from COVID-19.

The chain links TRBV6-5 to TRBJ1-6; the match to TRBD1 covers 8 bases. The CDR3 runs to 15 residues. The V and J ends lost 4 bases and 5 bases, in that order; junction bases with no gene match: 4. Germline V CDR1 and CDR2: MNHEY, SVGAGI. The CDR3 DNA follows: TGTGCCAGCAGTTTAGGACAGGGAAATAATTCACCCCTCCACTTT. Translation: CASSLGQGNNSPLHF.

This chain connects TRBV5-1 to TRBJ1-2; no firm D call. Germline V lookup: CDR1 SGHRS, CDR2 YFSETQ. V lost 3 bases to trimming and J lost 4 bases, with 22 bases between them. CDR3 length equals 17 residues. The CDR3, as DNA: TGCGCCAGCAGCTCCAGCCTACCCAACACTGCTAGCTATGGCTACACCTTC. Translating it yields CASSSSLPNTASYGYTF. Full variable domain (remainder filled in from reference TRBV5-1 and TRBJ1-2): KAGVTQTPRYLIKTRGQQVTLSCSPISGHRSVSWYQQTPGQGLQFLFEYFSETQRNKGNFPGRFSGRQFSNSRSEMNVSTLELGDSALYLCASSSSLPNTASYGYTFGSGTRLTVV.

The V gene is TRBV20-1, the J gene TRBJ2-1, with 9 positions matching TRBD2. Germline assignment: CDR1 DFQATT and CDR2 SNEGSKA (reference sequence). The V and J ends lost 3 bases and 0 bases, in that order; junction bases with no gene match: 3. The CDR3 is 15 residues long. The CDR3 reads CSASPSGDSYNEQFF. As DNA, the CDR3 is TGCAGTGCTAGTCCTAGCGGGGACTCCTACAATGAGCAGTTCTTC.

V gene TRBV4-1 combines with J gene TRBJ1-5, with a weak D call TRBD1 (5 bases). This CDR3 is 15 amino acids long. The V gene's germline CDR1 is MGHRA and CDR2 YSYEKL. V was pared by 4 bases and J by 1 base, with 11 bases between. CDR3 loop: CASSPRALSNQPQHF. CDR3 sequence (DNA): TGCGCCAGCAGCCCCAGGGCCCTGAGCAATCAGCCCCAGCATTTT.

This clone was observed many times. The chain combines TRBV5-4 with TRBJ2-5; TRBD2 matches at 8 bases. Germline V gives CDR1 SGHNT, CDR2 YYREEE (reference sequence). Unmatched junction bases numbered 11, after V lost 4 bases and J lost 0 bases. The CDR3 runs 17 residues. Here the CDR3 reads CASSPSRAGDYQETQYF. The CDR3 nucleotides read TGTGCCAGCAGCCCCTCCCGAGCGGGGGACTACCAAGAGACCCAGTACTTC.

The CDR3 DNA reads TGTGCCAGCAGCTTAGGAGTGGGCTACTACGAGCAGTACTTC. Its translation is CASSLGVGYYEQYF. V usage is TRBV11-2 and J usage is TRBJ2-7; D gene ambiguous. The V end lost 1 base, the J end lost 3 bases, and 10 bases lay between the germline ends. This CDR3 region has 14 residues. Germline CDR1 and CDR2: SGHAT and FQNNGV.

The rearrangement links TRBV2 to TRBJ2-7; tentatively, D is TRBD2 (5 bases). Trimming stripped 6 bases from V and 6 bases from J, with 18 bases between. CDR3 length: 14 residues. The germline CDR1 and CDR2 sequences are SNHLY and FYNNEI. The CDR3 DNA follows: TGTGCCAGCAGGGCTGAGATGGGAGTTCGCGAGCAGTACTTC. Amino acids: CASRAEMGVREQYF.

The chain links TRBV11-2 to TRBJ1-6; D ambiguous. Trimming stripped 0 bases from V and 0 bases from J, with 9 bases between. The CDR3 covers 17 residues. Germline CDR1 reads SGHAT; CDR2 reads FQNNGV. CDR3 amino acids: CASSLEGRSSYNSPLHF. The DNA of the CDR3 is TGTGCCAGCAGCTTAGAGGGCAGAAGCTCCTATAATTCACCCCTCCACTTT.

This clone came up once. The chain combines TRBV12-3 or TRBV12-4 with TRBJ2-1; D possibly corresponds to TRBD2 (6 bases). Trimming removed 7 bases from V and 6 bases from J, with 13 bases in between. The CDR3 is 13 amino acids. CDR3: CASKPGRSNEQFF. DNA for the CDR3: TGTGCCAGCAAGCCGGGGAGGAGCAATGAGCAGTTCTTC.